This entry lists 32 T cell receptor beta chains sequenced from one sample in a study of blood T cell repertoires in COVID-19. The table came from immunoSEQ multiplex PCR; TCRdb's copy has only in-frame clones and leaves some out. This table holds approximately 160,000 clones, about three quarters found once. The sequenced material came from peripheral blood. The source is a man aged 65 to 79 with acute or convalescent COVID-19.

The CDR3 sequence is CAGNPGDSQETQYF. CDR3 sequence (DNA): TGTGCCGGCAATCCGGGGGACAGCCAAGAGACCCAGTACTTC. The chain joins TRBV6-5 to TRBJ2-5, with a weak D call TRBD1 (7 bases). Germline CDR1 reads MNHEY; CDR2 reads SVGAGI. The CDR3 contains 14 residues. Deletions cut 11 bases from V and 1 base from J, with 17 bases between.

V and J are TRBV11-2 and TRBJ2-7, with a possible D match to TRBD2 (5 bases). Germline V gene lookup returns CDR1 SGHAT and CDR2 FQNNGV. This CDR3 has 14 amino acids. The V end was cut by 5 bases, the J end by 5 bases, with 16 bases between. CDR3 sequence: CASSRQKGVDEQYF. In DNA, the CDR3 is TGTGCCAGCAGCCGCCAGAAGGGAGTCGACGAGCAGTACTTC.

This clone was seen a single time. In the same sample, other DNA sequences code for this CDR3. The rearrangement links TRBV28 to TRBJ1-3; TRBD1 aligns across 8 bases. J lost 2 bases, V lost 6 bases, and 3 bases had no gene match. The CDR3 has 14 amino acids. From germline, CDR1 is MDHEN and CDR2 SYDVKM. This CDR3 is CASSLDRAGNTIYF. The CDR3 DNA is TGTGCCAGCAGCTTGGACAGGGCTGGAAACACCATATATTTT.

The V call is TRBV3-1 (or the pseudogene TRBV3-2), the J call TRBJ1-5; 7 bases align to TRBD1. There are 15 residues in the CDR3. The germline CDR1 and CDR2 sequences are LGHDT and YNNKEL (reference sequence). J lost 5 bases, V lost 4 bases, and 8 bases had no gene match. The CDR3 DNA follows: TGTGCCAGCAGCCTGACCCTCGACAGGGATCAGCCCCAGCATTTT. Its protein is CASSLTLDRDQPQHF.

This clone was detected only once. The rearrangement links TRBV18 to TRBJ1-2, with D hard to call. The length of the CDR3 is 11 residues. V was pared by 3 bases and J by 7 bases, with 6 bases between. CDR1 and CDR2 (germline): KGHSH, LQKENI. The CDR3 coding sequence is TGTGCCAGCTCACCGGCTGGTGGCTACACCTTC. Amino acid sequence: CASSPAGGYTF.

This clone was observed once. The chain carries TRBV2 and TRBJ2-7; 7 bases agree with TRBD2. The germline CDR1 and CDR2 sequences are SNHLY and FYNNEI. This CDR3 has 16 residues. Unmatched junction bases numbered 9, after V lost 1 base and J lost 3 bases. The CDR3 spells CASSEGAGGGFYEQYF. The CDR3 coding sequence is TGTGCCAGCAGTGAAGGCGCCGGCGGGGGATTCTACGAGCAGTACTTC. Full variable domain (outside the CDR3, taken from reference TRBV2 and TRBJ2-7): EPEVTQTPSHQVTQMGQEVILRCVPISNHLYFYWYRQILGQKVEFLVSFYNNEISEKSEIFDDQFSVERPDGSNFTLKIRSTKLEDSAMYFCASSEGAGGGFYEQYFGPGTRLTVT.

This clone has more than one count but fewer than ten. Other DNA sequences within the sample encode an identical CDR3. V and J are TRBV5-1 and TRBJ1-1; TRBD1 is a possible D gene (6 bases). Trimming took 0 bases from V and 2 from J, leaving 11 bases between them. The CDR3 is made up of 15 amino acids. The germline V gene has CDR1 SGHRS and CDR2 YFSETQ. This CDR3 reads CASSLVGTTNTEAFF. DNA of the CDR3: TGCGCCAGCAGCTTGGTCGGGACAACTAACACTGAAGCTTTCTTT.

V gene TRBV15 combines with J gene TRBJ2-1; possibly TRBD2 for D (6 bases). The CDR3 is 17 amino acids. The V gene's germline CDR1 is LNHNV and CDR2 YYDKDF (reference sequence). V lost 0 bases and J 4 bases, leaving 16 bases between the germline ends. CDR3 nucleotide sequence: TGTGCCACCAGCAGAGATTATACGGGAGTCAGGTACAATGAGCAGTTCTTC. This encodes CATSRDYTGVRYNEQFF.

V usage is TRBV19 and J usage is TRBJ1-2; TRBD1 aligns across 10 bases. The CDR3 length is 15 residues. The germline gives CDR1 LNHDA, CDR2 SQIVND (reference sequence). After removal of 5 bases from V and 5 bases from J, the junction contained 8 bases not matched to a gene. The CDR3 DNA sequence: TGTGCCAGTAGTCCAAAAGCGGGACAGGGGTATGGCTACACCTTC. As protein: CASSPKAGQGYGYTF.

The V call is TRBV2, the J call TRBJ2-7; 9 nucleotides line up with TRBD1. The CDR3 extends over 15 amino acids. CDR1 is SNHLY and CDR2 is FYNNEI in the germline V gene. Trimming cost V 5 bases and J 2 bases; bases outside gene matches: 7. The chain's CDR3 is CASSPNRGPTYEQYF. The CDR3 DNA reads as TGTGCCAGCAGTCCTAACAGGGGGCCCACCTACGAGCAGTACTTC.

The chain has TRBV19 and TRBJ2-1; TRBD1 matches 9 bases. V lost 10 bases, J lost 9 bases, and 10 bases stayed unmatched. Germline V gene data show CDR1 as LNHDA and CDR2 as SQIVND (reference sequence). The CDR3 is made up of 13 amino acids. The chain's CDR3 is CATNLGQGGEQFF. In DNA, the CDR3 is TGTGCCACAAACTTGGGACAGGGTGGTGAGCAGTTCTTC.

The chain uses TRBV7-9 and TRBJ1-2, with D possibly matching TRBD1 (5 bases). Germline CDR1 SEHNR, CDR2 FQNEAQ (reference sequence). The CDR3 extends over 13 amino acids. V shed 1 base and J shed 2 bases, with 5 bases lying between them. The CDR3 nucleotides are TGTGCCAGCAGCTTAGGGACAAACTATGGCTACACCTTC. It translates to CASSLGTNYGYTF.

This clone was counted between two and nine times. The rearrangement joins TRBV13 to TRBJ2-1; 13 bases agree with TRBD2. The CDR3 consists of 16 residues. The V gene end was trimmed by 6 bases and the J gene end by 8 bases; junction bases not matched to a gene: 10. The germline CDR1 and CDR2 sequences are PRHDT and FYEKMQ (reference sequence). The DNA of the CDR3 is TGTGCCAGCAGACCTTTGACTAGCGGGAGGAGGGATGAGCAGTTCTTC. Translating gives CASRPLTSGRRDEQFF. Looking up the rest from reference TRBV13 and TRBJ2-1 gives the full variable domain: AAGVIQSPRHLIKEKRETATLKCYPIPRHDTVYWYQQGPGQDPQFLISFYEKMQSDKGSIPDRFSAQQFSDYHSELNMSSLELGDSALYFCASRPLTSGRRDEQFFGPGTRLTVL.

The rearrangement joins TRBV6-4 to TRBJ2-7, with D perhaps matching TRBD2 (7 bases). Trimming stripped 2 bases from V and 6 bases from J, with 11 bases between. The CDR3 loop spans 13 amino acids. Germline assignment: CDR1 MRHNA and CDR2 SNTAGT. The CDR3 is CASSDGRGGEQYF. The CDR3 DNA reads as TGTGCCAGCAGTGACGGTAGGGGGGGCGAGCAGTACTTC.

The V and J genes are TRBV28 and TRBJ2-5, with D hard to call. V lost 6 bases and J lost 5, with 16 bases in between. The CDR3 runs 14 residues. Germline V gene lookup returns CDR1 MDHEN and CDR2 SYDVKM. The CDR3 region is CASSNPRGAETQYF. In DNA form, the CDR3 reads TGTGCCAGCAGCAACCCTCGAGGAGCCGAGACCCAGTACTTC.

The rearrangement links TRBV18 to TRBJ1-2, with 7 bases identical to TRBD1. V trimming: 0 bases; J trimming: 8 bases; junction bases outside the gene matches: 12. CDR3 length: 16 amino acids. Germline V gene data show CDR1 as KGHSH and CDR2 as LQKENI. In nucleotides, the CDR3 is TGTGCCAGCTCACCACCGGGCGGACAGGTATACGAAGGCTACACCTTC. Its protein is CASSPPGGQVYEGYTF. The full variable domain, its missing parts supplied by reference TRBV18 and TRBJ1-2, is NAGVMQNPRHLVRRRGQEARLRCSPMKGHSHVYWYRQLPEEGLKFMVYLQKENIIDESGMPKERFSAEFPKEGPSILRIQQVVRGDSAAYFCASSPPGGQVYEGYTFGSGTRLTVV.

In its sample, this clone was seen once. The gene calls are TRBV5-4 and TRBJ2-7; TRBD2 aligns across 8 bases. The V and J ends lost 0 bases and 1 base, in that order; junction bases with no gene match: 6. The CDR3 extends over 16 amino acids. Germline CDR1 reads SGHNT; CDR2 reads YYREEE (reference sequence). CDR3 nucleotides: TGTGCCAGCAGCTTGGGTGGGGTAGCGGGGTCCTACGAGCAGTACTTC. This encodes CASSLGGVAGSYEQYF.

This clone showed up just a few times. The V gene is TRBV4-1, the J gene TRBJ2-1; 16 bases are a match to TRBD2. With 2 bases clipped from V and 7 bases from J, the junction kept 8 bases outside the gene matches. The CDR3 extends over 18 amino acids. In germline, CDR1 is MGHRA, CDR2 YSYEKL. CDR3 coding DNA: TGCGCCAGCAGCCAAATCCCCGGGACTAGCGGGAGGGGAAATGAGCAGTTCTTC. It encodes CASSQIPGTSGRGNEQFF.

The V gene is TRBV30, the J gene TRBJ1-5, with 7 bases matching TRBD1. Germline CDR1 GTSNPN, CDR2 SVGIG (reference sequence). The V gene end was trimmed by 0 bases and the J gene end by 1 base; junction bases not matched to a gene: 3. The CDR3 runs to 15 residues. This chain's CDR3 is CAWSVLGQSNQPQHF. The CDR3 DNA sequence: TGTGCCTGGAGTGTATTGGGACAGAGCAATCAGCCCCAGCATTTT.

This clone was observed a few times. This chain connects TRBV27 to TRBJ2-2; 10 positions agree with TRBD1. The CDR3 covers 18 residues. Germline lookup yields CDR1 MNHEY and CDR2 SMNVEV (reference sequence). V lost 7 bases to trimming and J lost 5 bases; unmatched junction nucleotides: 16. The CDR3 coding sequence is TGTGCCAGCACCGGGACAGGGGAGCGGGAGTTGGTAACCGGGGAGCTGTTTTTT. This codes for CASTGTGERELVTGELFF.

The CDR3 loop reads CASSYPSTGLGEKLFF. DNA for the CDR3: TGTGCCAGCAGTTACCCGTCGACAGGTCTTGGCGAAAAACTGTTTTTT. This chain links TRBV6-5 with TRBJ1-4; TRBD1 might be the D (6 bases). Germline values: CDR1 MNHEY, CDR2 SVGAGI. The CDR3 spans 16 residues. Trimming pared 2 bases from V and 8 bases from J, leaving 18 bases between.

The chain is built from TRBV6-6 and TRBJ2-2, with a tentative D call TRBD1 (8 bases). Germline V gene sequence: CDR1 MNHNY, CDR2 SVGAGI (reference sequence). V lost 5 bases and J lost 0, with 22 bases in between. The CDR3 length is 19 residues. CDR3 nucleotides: TGTGCCAGCAGTCCTGACAGGGGCCACCGGGGGGCGAACACCGGGGAGCTGTTTTTT. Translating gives CASSPDRGHRGANTGELFF.

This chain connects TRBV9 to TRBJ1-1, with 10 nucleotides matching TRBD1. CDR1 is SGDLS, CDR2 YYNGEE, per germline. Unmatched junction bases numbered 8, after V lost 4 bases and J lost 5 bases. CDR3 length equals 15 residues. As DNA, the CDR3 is TGTGCCAGCAGCTATGAGGGACAGGGGAAAACTGAAGCTTTCTTT. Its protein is CASSYEGQGKTEAFF.

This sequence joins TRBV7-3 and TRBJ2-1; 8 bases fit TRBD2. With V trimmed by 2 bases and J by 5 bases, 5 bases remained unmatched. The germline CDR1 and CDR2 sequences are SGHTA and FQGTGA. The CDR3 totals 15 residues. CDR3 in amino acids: CASSLQLAAHNEQFF. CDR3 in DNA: TGTGCCAGCAGCTTACAACTAGCGGCTCACAATGAGCAGTTCTTC.

CDR3 sequence reads: CASSGQGLSGEQYF. As DNA, the CDR3 is TGTGCCAGTAGCGGACAGGGTCTCTCTGGCGAGCAGTACTTC. The chain has TRBV19 and TRBJ2-7; 8 bases map to TRBD1. Trimming took 6 bases from V and 6 from J; bases not matched to a gene: 10. The germline CDR1 and CDR2 sequences are LNHDA and SQIVND (reference sequence). CDR3 length: 14 residues.

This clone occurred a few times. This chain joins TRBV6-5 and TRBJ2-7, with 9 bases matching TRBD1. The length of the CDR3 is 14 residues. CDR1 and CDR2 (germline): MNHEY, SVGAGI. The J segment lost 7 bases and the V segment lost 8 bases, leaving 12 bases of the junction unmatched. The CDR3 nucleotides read TGTGCCAGCCATCCCGGGACAGGGTTACTGGAGCAGTACTTC. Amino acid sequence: CASHPGTGLLEQYF.

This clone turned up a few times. The DNA of the CDR3 is TGTGCCAGCAGCCCGGGGACTAGCGGGAATGAGGAGACCCAGTACTTC. This gives the protein CASSPGTSGNEETQYF. The chain joins TRBV4-2 to TRBJ2-5; the match to TRBD2 covers 13 bases. This CDR3 comprises 16 residues. Germline V gives CDR1 LGHNA, CDR2 YNFKEQ. The V gene end was trimmed by 4 bases and the J gene end by 5 bases; junction bases not matched to a gene: 7.

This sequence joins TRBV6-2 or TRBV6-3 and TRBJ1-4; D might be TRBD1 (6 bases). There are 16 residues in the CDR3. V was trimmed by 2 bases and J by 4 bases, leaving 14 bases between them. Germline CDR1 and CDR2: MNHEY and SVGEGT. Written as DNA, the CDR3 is TGTGCCAGCAGTTACACCCCGGGACACATTAATGAAAAACTGTTTTTT. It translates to CASSYTPGHINEKLFF.

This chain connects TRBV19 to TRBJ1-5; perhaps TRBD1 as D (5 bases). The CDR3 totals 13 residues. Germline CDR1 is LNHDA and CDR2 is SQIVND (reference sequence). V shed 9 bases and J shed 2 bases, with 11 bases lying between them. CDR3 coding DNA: TGTGCCAGCAAGGGGATGGGCAATCAGCCCCAGCATTTT. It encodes CASKGMGNQPQHF.

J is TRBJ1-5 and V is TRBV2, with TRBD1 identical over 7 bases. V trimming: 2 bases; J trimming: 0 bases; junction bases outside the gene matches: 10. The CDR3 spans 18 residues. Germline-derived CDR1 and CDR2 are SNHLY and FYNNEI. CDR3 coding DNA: TGTGCCAGCAGTGAAAAGGGGGCGATGGGACATAGCAATCAGCCCCAGCATTTT. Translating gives CASSEKGAMGHSNQPQHF.

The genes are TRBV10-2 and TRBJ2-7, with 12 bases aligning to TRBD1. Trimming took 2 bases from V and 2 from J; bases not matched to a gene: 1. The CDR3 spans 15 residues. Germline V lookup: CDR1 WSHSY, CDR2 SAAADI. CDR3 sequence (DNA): TGCGCCAGCAGTGAGGGGACAGGGGGCCCCTACGAGCAGTACTTC. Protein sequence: CASSEGTGGPYEQYF.

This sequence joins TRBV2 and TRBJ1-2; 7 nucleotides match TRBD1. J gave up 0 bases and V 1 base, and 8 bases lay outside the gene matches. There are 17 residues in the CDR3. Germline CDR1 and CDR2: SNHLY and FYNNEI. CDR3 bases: TGTGCCAGCAGTGAAGGGGCAGGGGGTCCCTCTAACTATGGCTACACCTTC. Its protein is CASSEGAGGPSNYGYTF.